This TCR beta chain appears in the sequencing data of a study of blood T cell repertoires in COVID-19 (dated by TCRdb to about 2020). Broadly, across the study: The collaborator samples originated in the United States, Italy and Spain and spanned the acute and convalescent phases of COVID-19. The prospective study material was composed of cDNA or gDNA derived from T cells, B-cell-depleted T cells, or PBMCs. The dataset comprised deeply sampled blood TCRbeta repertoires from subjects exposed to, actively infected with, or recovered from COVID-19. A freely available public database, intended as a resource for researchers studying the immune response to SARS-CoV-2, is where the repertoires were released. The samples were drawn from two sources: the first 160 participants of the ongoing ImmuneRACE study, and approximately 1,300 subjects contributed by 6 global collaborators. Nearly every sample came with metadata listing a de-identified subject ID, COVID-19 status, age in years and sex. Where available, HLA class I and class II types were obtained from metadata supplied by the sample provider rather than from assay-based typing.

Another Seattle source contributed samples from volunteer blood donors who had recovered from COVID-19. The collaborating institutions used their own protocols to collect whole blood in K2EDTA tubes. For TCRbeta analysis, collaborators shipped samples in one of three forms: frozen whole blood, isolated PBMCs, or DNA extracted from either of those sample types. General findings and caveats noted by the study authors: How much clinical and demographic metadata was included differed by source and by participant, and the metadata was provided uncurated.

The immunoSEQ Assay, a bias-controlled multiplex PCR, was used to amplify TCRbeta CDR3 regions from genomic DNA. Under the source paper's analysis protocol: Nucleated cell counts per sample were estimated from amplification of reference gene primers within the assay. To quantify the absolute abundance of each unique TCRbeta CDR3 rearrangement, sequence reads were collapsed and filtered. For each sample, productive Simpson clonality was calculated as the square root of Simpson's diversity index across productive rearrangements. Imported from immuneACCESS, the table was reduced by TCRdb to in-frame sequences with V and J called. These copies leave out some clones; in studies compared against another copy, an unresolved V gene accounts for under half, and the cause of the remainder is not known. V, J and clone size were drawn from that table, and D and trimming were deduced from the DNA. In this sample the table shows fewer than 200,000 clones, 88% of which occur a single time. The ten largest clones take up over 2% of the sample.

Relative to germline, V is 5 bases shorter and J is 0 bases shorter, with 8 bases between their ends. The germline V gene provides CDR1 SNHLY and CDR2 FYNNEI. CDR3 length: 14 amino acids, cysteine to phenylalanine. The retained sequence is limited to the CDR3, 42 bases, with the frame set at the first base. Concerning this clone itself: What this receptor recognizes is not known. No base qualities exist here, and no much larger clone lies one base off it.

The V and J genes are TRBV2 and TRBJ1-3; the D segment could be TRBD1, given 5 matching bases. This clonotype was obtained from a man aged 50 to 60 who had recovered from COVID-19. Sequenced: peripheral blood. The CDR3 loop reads CASSPTGSGNTIYF. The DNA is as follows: TGTGCCAGCAGTCCAACAGGCTCTGGAAACACCATATATTTT.